The present TCR beta chain was sequenced within a study of post-analysis software for immune sequencing data. Study in general: Relapsing-remitting, secondary progressive and progressive-relapsing multiple sclerosis were all included among the disease courses. Notes on the study in general: Multiple sclerosis patients showed significantly lower normalized Chao1 diversity than controls did. Four or five TRBV segments, including TRBV5-6, TRBV5-1 and TRBV20-1, were more frequent in patients than controls.

The authors incorporated unique molecular identifiers into the TCR beta cDNA libraries. Roughly 500,000 cDNA molecules were obtained per 1 to 10 million input T cells. A single record per CDR3 protein comes from TCRdb applying MiXCR to the PCR reads. Altogether hundreds of thousands of distinct CDR3 sequences are present, nearly 45% being singletons, with the ten largest covering around an eighth. V was clipped by 3 bases and J by 9 bases; unmatched bases: 4. Germline CDR1 reads KGHDR; CDR2 reads SFDVKD. The CDR3 has 14 amino acids. Concerning this clonotype itself: The antigen is not known.

The V gene is TRBV24-1, the J gene TRBJ2-1, with TRBD2 matching over 10 bases. The sequenced material came from blood. The receptor comes from a girl aged 10 to 17 with multiple sclerosis. The CDR3 is CATSDLAGESEQFF. CDR3 coding DNA: TGTGCCACCAGTGATCTAGCGGGAGAAAGTGAGCAGTTCTTC.